These T cell receptor beta chains were read from a single sample in a study of T cell responses to AZD1222 COVID-19 vaccine. The assay was immunoSEQ multiplex PCR, and TCRdb's table has in-frame clones only and misses some. The table lists about 99,000 clones, 70% to 90% of them singletons. Sequencing used peripheral blood, obtained on day 0 of AZD1222 vaccination. The receptors derive from an adult in good health. Each CDR3 is given with its conserved first and last residue. The order of the fields is J gene, V gene, CDR3 length, D gene, CDR3 protein. The D gene is left open where the match is weak.

TRBJ1-5 TRBV7-2 13 - CASSLGGYQPQHF
TRBJ1-4 TRBV14 15 - CASSQAGTFGEKLFF
TRBJ2-5 TRBV5-1 17 TRBD1 CASSLYAERGREETQYF
TRBJ1-2 TRBV7-2 14 - CASSTDRSHYGYTF
TRBJ1-2 TRBV7-2 13 - CASSLQVSDGYTF
TRBJ1-5 TRBV4-2 17 TRBD1 CASSPSDRGDRNQPQHF
TRBJ2-3 TRBV5-1 17 - CASSKTVLRGRTDTQYF
TRBJ1-2 TRBV30 12 - CAWSQGINGYTF
TRBJ2-3 TRBV3-1/TRBV3-2 17 TRBD2 CASSRSGGAHSTDTQYF
TRBJ1-1 TRBV2 13 - CASLTGKGVRAFF
TRBJ2-1 TRBV30 14 - CAWSVSSTLNEQFF
TRBJ2-2 TRBV9 13 - CASSLAGTGELFF
TRBJ2-4 TRBV6-2/TRBV6-3 15 TRBD2 CASSSRTSGAAIQYF
TRBJ1-1 TRBV20-1 16 - CSASGGPGEGNTEAFF
TRBJ1-1 TRBV5-1 15 - CASSLQSRGNTEAFF
TRBJ2-3 TRBV4-3 13 - CASSHFEQDTQYF
TRBJ2-1 TRBV4-2 13 - CASSQERWSEQFF
TRBJ1-6 TRBV3-1/TRBV3-2 16 TRBD1 CASSPPRGGTETPLHF
TRBJ2-5 TRBV18 15 TRBD2 CASSPPASGGSDQYF
TRBJ2-3 TRBV7-3 14 - CASSLWQGTDTQYF
TRBJ2-7 TRBV5-4 15 - CASSLGQDLSYEQYF
TRBJ1-4 TRBV11-3 13 - CASSPKGDEKLFF
TRBJ1-2 TRBV9 12 - CASSGGNYGYTF
TRBJ1-4 TRBV5-1 13 - CASSLGDHEKLFF
TRBJ2-5 TRBV7-9 16 - CASSQPVRRELETQYF
TRBJ2-2 TRBV9 18 TRBD1 CASSPRSGDRGLTGELFF
TRBJ1-5 TRBV6-6 14 - CASGVRREDQPQHF
TRBJ1-2 TRBV6-6 14 - CASTGGALKKGYTF
TRBJ2-1 TRBV12-5 14 - CASGLQRGHNEQFF
TRBJ1-5 TRBV21-1 13 - CARGDQWDQPQHF
TRBJ2-2 TRBV3-1/TRBV3-2 16 TRBD1 CASSQVGQGARGELFF
TRBJ2-1 TRBV7-9 12 - CASSLTYNEQFF
TRBJ2-3 TRBV4-1 11 - CASSQAGPQYF
TRBJ1-2 TRBV11-2 15 - CASSSPLGGFYGYTF
TRBJ2-1 TRBV7-2 15 TRBD2 CASSSRRGEGYEQFF
TRBJ1-1 TRBV7-8 13 TRBD1 CASRLPGQGEAFF
TRBJ2-2 TRBV5-4 16 TRBD1 CASSLGLGQGAGELFF
TRBJ2-1 TRBV11-2 17 TRBD2 CASSLVYGGRDYNEQFF
TRBJ2-1 TRBV2 14 TRBD1 CASTGQGLGNEQFF
TRBJ2-5 TRBV3-1/TRBV3-2 17 TRBD2 CASSRLAGGPHQETQYF
TRBJ1-1 TRBV5-5 14 - CASSLGLGSTEAFF
TRBJ1-6 TRBV2 17 - CASSEAKGGTLGSPLHF